This paragraph reports one TCR beta chain. Its antigen is undetermined. PCR involved 60 Vbeta and 13 Jbeta primers. Sequencing was performed with immunoSEQ multiplex PCR; in TCRdb, only in-frame clones are kept and a portion is missing. The sample lists some 110,000 clones, around 80% occurring once. This CDR3 has 18 residues. Germline V lookup: CDR1 SEHNR, CDR2 FQNEAQ (reference sequence). V gave up 0 bases and J gave up 4 bases, with 19 bases separating them. These data come from a study of cytomegalovirus exposure and HLA in healthy donors. Study-wide results and limits: In a later analysis, common viral pathogens appeared linked to several of the most significant clusters. Published work reported that the classifier diagnosed cytomegalovirus status with high specificity and sensitivity. Trimming of TCR beta V- and J-genes showed a link, identified in a later analysis, to a missense DCLRE1C variant. There were a few CMV-associated chains whose specificity for CMV antigens was confirmed in vitro.

The V and J genes are TRBV7-9 and TRBJ2-1, with D tentatively TRBD2 (7 bases). The sequence came from a woman aged 60-75 years in good health and CMV-seropositive. The sample comprised PBMCs. The CDR3, as DNA: TGTGCCAGCAGCTTAGCGGCGCTCGCGGGGGCTATTTACAATGAGCAGTTCTTC. Its translation is CASSLAALAGAIYNEQFF. Full variable domain (remainder filled in from reference TRBV7-9 and TRBJ2-1): DTGVSQNPRHKITKRGQNVTFRCDPISEHNRLYWYRQTLGQGPEFLTYFQNEAQLEKSRLLSDRFSAERPKGSFSTLEIQRTEQGDSAMYLCASSLAALAGAIYNEQFFGPGTRLTVL.